This TCR beta chain derives from a study of monozygotic twins with inflammatory bowel disease. Per germline, CDR1 SNHLY and CDR2 FYNNEI. This CDR3 is 15 amino acids long. TCRdb derives one entry per CDR3 protein from the 5' RACE reads, leaving out DNA. Seen in this sample are about 300,000 distinct CDR3 sequences; the ten most common clones hold more than 4.5%. The clonotype originates from a human donor with ulcerative colitis or Crohn's disease, or a healthy co-twin of an affected twin (not recorded which). This chain joins TRBV2 and TRBJ1-5. Sample: blood. The CDR3 loop is CASSLRSGSNQPQHF.